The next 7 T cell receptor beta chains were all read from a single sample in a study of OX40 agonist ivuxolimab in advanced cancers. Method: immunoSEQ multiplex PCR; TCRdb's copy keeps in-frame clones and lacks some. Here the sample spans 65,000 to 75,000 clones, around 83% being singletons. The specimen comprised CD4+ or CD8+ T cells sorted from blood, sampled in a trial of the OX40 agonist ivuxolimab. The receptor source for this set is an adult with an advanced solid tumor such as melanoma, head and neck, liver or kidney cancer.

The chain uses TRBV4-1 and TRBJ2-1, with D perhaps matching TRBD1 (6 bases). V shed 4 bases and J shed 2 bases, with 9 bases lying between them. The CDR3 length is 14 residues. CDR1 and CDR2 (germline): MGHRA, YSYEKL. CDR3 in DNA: TGCGCCAGCAGCCCCGGACAGACCTACAATGAGCAGTTCTTC. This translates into CASSPGQTYNEQFF.

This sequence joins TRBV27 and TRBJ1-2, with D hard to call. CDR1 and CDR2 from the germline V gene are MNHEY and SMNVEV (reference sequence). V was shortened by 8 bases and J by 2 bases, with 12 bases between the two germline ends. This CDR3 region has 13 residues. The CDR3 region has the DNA TGTGCCAGCTCAGAGACTCCGAACTATGGCTACACCTTC. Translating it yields CASSETPNYGYTF.

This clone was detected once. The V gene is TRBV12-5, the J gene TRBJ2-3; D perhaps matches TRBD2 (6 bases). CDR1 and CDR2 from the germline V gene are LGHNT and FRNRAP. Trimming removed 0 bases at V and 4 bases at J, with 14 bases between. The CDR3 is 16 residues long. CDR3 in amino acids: CASGLVLGGKADTQYF. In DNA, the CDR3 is TGTGCTAGTGGTTTGGTACTCGGGGGTAAGGCAGATACGCAGTATTTT.

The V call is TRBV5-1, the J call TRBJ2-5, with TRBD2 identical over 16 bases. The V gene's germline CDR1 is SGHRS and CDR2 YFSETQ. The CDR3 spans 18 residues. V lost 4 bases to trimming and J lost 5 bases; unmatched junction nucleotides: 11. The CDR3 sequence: CASSRTGLAGGRVETQYF. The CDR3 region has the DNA TGCGCCAGCAGCCGAACGGGACTAGCGGGAGGGCGGGTGGAGACCCAGTACTTC.

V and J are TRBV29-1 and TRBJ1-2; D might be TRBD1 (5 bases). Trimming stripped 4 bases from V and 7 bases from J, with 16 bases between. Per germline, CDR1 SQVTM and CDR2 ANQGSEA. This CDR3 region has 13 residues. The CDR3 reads CSVVIGGGLGYTF. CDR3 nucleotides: TGCAGCGTTGTGATCGGCGGGGGTCTTGGCTACACCTTC.

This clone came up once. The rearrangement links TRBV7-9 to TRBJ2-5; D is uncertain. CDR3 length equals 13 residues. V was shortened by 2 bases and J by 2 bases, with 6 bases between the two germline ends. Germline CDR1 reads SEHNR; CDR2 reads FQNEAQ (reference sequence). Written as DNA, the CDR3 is TGTGCCAGCAGCTTATCCGTGCAAGAGACCCAGTACTTC. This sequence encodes CASSLSVQETQYF.

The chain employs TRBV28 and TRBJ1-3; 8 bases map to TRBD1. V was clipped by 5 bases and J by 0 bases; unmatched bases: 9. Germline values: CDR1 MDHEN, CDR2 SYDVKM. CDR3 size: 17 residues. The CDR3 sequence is CASSPRGLRVSGNTIYF. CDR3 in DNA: TGTGCCAGCAGTCCCAGGGGGCTTAGAGTCTCTGGAAACACCATATATTTT.